Following are 21 T cell receptor beta chains from one sample sequenced in a study of radiation and T cells in renal cell carcinoma (dated by TCRdb to 2018 to 2021). The sample's time point label, in plain terms: baseline pretreatment blood. In light of the paper, this sample's treatment or condition label describes: 15 Gy SBRT to primary tumor, nephrectomy 4 weeks later. The receptor library was made with the immunoSEQ multiplex PCR assay. Here the immuneACCESS table is served through TCRdb, limited to in-frame sequences with V and J called. Missing clones are a known gap in these copies; in checked studies unresolved V genes cover under half, and the rest lacks a known reason. Counted in this sample were 150,000 or so clones; 88% of them appeared once. The ten largest clonotypes hold more than 10% of the sample. Sample: blood, taken from a patient whose treatment included radiotherapy and nephrectomy. These receptor sequences come from a woman between 50 and 59 years old with renal cell carcinoma.

The chain combines TRBV11-2 with TRBJ2-5, with D possibly matching TRBD2 (5 bases). Germline V gene sequence: CDR1 SGHAT, CDR2 FQNNGV. Trimming pared 0 bases from V and 7 bases from J, leaving 12 bases between. This CDR3 spans 14 amino acids. CDR3 sequence reads: CASSLDRAGGTQYF. As DNA, the CDR3 is TGTGCCAGCAGCTTAGATCGGGCAGGAGGGACCCAGTACTTC.

This rearrangement joins TRBV27 to TRBJ1-3; 10 nucleotides match TRBD1. With 6 bases clipped from V and 6 bases from J, the junction kept 8 bases outside the gene matches. CDR1 is MNHEY, CDR2 SMNVEV, per germline (reference sequence). The CDR3 runs to 15 residues. CDR3 amino acids: CASRSSGTGVNTIYF. The CDR3 nucleotides read TGTGCCAGCAGGTCCTCAGGGACAGGGGTAAACACCATATATTTT.

The CDR3 is CTSSQGGLNEKLFF. The CDR3 DNA reads as TGCACCAGCAGCCAAGGGGGACTTAATGAAAAACTGTTTTTT. V and J are TRBV1 and TRBJ1-4. TRBV1 is flagged as a pseudogene. The CDR3 spans 14 residues.

The V call is TRBV7-2, the J call TRBJ2-7; 8 bases fit TRBD1. Germline V gene data show CDR1 as SGHTA and CDR2 as FQGNSA. The V and J ends lost 2 bases and 3 bases, in that order; junction bases with no gene match: 6. The CDR3 consists of 15 residues. CDR3 amino acids: CASSLHPTGVYEQYF. CDR3 DNA: TGTGCCAGCAGCTTACATCCGACAGGGGTCTACGAGCAGTACTTC.

The chain couples TRBV6-1 to TRBJ2-1; D is uncertain. Germline CDR1 reads MNHNS; CDR2 reads SASEGT. The V end was cut by 1 base, the J end by 2 bases, with 9 bases between. The CDR3 has 15 amino acids. The CDR3 DNA follows: TGTGCCAGCAGTGAAGGGAACCCTCCCTACAATGAGCAGTTCTTC. Translated, it gives CASSEGNPPYNEQFF.

This clone was detected a few times. The CDR3 reads CASSFRRGGDTEAFF. The CDR3 DNA is TGTGCCAGCAGCTTTCGGAGGGGAGGGGACACTGAAGCTTTCTTT. V and J are TRBV11-3 and TRBJ1-1; possibly TRBD1 for D (5 bases). V was trimmed by 3 bases and J by 3 bases, leaving 14 bases between them. The V gene's germline CDR1 is SGHNT and CDR2 YENEEA. The CDR3 is 15 residues long.

The chain joins TRBV6-6 to TRBJ1-1; D unclear. Germline values: CDR1 MNHNY, CDR2 SVGAGI (reference sequence). The CDR3 runs to 13 residues. Trimming left V 5 bases short and J 1 base short, with 8 bases between. The CDR3 region has the DNA TGTGCCAGCAGTAACAGACAGAACACTGAAGCTTTCTTT. Translation gives CASSNRQNTEAFF.

This clone was counted only a few times. The rearrangement links TRBV6-1 to TRBJ1-5, with D unclear. This CDR3 spans 12 amino acids. Looked up from germline, CDR1 is MNHNS and CDR2 is SASEGT. The germline V and J ends were trimmed by 5 bases and 3 bases, with 5 bases remaining between them. The CDR3 DNA reads TGTGCCAGCAGTAATCTCAATCAGCCCCAGCATTTT. This codes for CASSNLNQPQHF.

This rearrangement joins TRBV9 to TRBJ2-1, with 9 bases identical to TRBD2. This CDR3 region has 16 residues. From germline, CDR1 is SGDLS and CDR2 YYNGEE. After removal of 0 bases from V and 9 bases from J, the junction contained 10 bases not matched to a gene. CDR3 DNA sequence: TGTGCCAGCAGCGTAGCCGGGACTAGCATCATTAGTGAGCAGTTCTTC. This gives the protein CASSVAGTSIISEQFF.

The chain couples TRBV6-5 to TRBJ2-6, with D unresolved. The CDR3 runs 14 residues. Deletions cut 6 bases from V and 2 bases from J, with 8 bases between. Germline CDR1 and CDR2: MNHEY and SVGAGI. CDR3: CASSPLAGANVLTF. CDR3 in DNA: TGTGCCAGCAGCCCCCTAGCTGGGGCCAACGTCCTGACTTTC.

The CDR3 loop reads CASSGTGYRIYEQYF. The CDR3 coding sequence is TGTGCCAGCAGTGGAACAGGGTATAGGATCTACGAGCAGTACTTC. The chain has TRBV25-1 and TRBJ2-7; D is possibly TRBD1 (6 bases). V shed 4 bases and J shed 3 bases, with 16 bases lying between them. This CDR3 has 15 residues. Looked up from germline, CDR1 is MGHDK and CDR2 is SYGVNS.

This CDR3 is CASSETMTGGATNEKLFF. The CDR3 DNA is TGTGCCAGCAGTGAAACCATGACGGGCGGTGCAACTAATGAAAAACTGTTTTTT. The J gene is TRBJ1-4, the V gene TRBV6-1; D uncertain. The germline V and J ends were trimmed by 2 bases and 0 bases, with 16 bases remaining between them. This CDR3 is 18 amino acids long. In germline, CDR1 is MNHNS, CDR2 SASEGT.

V is TRBV5-5 and J is TRBJ2-7; D is possibly TRBD2 (5 bases). This CDR3 is built from 17 residues. V was trimmed by 0 bases and J by 4 bases, leaving 20 bases between them. Germline CDR1 SGHKS, CDR2 YYEKEE (reference sequence). As DNA, the CDR3 is TGTGCCAGCAGCTTGGTCCCATCGGGCCCGCGGGCATACGAGCAGTACTTC. Amino acids: CASSLVPSGPRAYEQYF.

The chain links TRBV7-9 to TRBJ2-1; a possible D gene is TRBD1 (5 bases). This CDR3 contains 13 residues. Trimming stripped 5 bases from V and 9 bases from J, with 14 bases between. Germline V gene sequence: CDR1 SEHNR, CDR2 FQNEAQ (reference sequence). The CDR3 DNA reads TGTGCCAGCAGCGGAAAAGGGGTGGTTGAGCAGTTCTTC. Protein sequence: CASSGKGVVEQFF.

The chain combines TRBV6-5 with TRBJ2-7; 10 bases map to TRBD2. V shed 4 bases, J shed 5 bases, and the junction held 5 bases outside the gene matches. Germline V gene sequence: CDR1 MNHEY, CDR2 SVGAGI. CDR3 length: 14 amino acids. The CDR3 is CASSWASGGDEQYF. The CDR3 DNA sequence: TGTGCCAGCAGTTGGGCTAGCGGGGGTGACGAGCAGTACTTC.

With regard to this clone: The same CDR3 is also encoded by other DNA sequences in this sample. This chain links TRBV6-5 with TRBJ1-3; D gene uncertain. The CDR3 covers 15 residues. V was trimmed by 0 bases and J by 3 bases, leaving 9 bases between them. Germline V CDR1 and CDR2: MNHEY, SVGAGI. CDR3: CASSYSRGVGNTIYF. CDR3 DNA: TGTGCCAGCAGTTACTCGAGAGGCGTTGGAAACACCATATATTTT.

This clone was detected a few times. The CDR3 sequence: CASSFQGDTEAFF. DNA of the CDR3: TGTGCCAGCAGCTTTCAGGGTGACACTGAAGCTTTCTTT. The V gene is TRBV7-3, the J gene TRBJ1-1; TRBD1 might be the D (5 bases). This CDR3 is built from 13 residues. The germline gives CDR1 SGHTA, CDR2 FQGTGA. V lost 3 bases to trimming and J lost 3 bases, with 8 bases between them. The entire variable domain, with the rest obtained from reference TRBV7-3 and TRBJ1-1, is as follows: GAGVSQTPSNKVTEKGKYVELRCDPISGHTALYWYRQSLGQGPEFLIYFQGTGAADDSGLPNDRFFAVRPEGSVSTLKIQRTERGDSAVYLCASSFQGDTEAFFGQGTRLTVV.

This clone appeared once. Here the CDR3 reads CASSPRRGEYNEQFF. DNA for the CDR3: TGTGCCAGCTCACCACGACGCGGGGAGTACAATGAGCAGTTCTTC. The rearrangement joins TRBV18 to TRBJ2-1, with D possibly TRBD2 on 6 matching bases. V lost 1 base to trimming and J lost 4 bases, with 11 bases between them. Germline V gene data show CDR1 as KGHSH and CDR2 as LQKENI. This CDR3 contains 15 residues.

This rearrangement joins TRBV19 to TRBJ2-2; TRBD1 aligns across 10 bases. This CDR3 is 16 amino acids long. Germline CDR1 reads LNHDA; CDR2 reads SQIVND (reference sequence). The J segment lost 4 bases and the V segment lost 6 bases, leaving 8 bases of the junction unmatched. The CDR3 nucleotides read TGTGCCAGTAGATGGGACAGGGGTCCCACCACCGGGGAGCTGTTTTTT. Amino acid sequence: CASRWDRGPTTGELFF.

DNA of the CDR3: TGCGCCAGCAGCCAAGATCAGGCAGGGTTGAATGGCTACACCTTC. Its translation is CASSQDQAGLNGYTF. The chain couples TRBV4-3 to TRBJ1-2, with D perhaps matching TRBD1 (5 bases). Germline CDR1 reads LGHNA; CDR2 reads YSLEER. With 0 bases removed from V and 6 bases from J, the gap between germline ends came to 14 bases. This CDR3 has 15 amino acids.

The rearrangement links TRBV2 to TRBJ2-7; D is ambiguous. The CDR3 consists of 12 residues. The germline V gene encodes CDR1 SNHLY and CDR2 FYNNEI. V lost 7 bases and J 12 bases, leaving 19 bases between the germline ends. The DNA for the CDR3 is TGTGCCAGCACGGCTGCCGCCCTCGGTCTGTACTTC. Amino acids: CASTAAALGLYF.